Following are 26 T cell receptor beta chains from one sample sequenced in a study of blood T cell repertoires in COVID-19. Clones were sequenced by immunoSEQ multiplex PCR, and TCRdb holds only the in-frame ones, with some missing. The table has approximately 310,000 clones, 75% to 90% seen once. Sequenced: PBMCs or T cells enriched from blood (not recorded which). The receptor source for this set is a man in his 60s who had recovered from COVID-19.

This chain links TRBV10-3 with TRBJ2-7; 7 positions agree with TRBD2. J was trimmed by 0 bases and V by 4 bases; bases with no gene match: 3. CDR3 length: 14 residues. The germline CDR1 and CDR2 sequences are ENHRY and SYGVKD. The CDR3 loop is CAISGEGHSYEQYF. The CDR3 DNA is TGTGCCATCAGTGGGGAGGGGCACTCCTACGAGCAGTACTTC.

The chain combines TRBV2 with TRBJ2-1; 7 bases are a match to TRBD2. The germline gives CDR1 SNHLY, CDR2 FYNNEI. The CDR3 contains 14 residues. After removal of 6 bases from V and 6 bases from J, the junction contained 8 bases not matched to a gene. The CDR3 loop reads CASRATSTRNEQFF. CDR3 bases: TGTGCCAGCAGGGCGACTAGCACCCGCAATGAGCAGTTCTTC.

CDR3 region: CASSAGTGFETQYF. In nucleotides, the CDR3 is TGTGCCAGCAGCGCCGGGACAGGGTTTGAGACCCAGTACTTC. The V gene is TRBV5-8, the J gene TRBJ2-5; 9 bases map to TRBD1. J was trimmed by 5 bases and V by 4 bases; bases with no gene match: 6. The CDR3 totals 14 residues. Germline CDR1 is SGHTS and CDR2 is YDEGEE.

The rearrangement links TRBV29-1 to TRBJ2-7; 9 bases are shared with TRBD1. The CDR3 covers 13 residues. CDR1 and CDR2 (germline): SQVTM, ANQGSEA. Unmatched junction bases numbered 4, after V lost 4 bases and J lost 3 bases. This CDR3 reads CSVGGTGFYEQYF. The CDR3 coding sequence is TGCAGCGTTGGGGGGACAGGGTTCTACGAGCAGTACTTC.

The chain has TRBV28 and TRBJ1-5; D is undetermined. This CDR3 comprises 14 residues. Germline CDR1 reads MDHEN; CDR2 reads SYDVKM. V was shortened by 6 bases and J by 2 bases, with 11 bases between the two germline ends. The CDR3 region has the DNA TGTGCCAGCAGCCCCCCGTCAGGCAATCAGCCCCAGCATTTT. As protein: CASSPPSGNQPQHF.

CDR3 residues: CASSVVKLDLTILGGELFF. For the CDR3, the DNA is TGTGCCAGCAGCGTAGTAAAGCTTGACCTTACTATTTTGGGCGGGGAGCTGTTTTTT. V and J are TRBV9 and TRBJ2-2; D gene uncertain. Germline V lookup: CDR1 SGDLS, CDR2 YYNGEE. Trimming took off 0 bases at V and 7 bases at J, with 25 bases between the two ends. There are 19 residues in the CDR3. Filled out from reference TRBV9 and TRBJ2-2, the complete variable domain reads DSGVTQTPKHLITATGQRVTLRCSPRSGDLSVYWYQQSLDQGLQFLIQYYNGEERAKGNILERFSAQQFPDLHSELNLSSLELGDSALYFCASSVVKLDLTILGGELFFGEGSRLTVL.

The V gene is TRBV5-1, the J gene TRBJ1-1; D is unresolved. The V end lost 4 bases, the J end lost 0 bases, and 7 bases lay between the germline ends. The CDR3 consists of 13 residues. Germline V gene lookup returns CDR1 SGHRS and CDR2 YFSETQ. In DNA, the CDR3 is TGCGCCAGCAGCCTTTCCCTGAACACTGAAGCTTTCTTT. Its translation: CASSLSLNTEAFF.

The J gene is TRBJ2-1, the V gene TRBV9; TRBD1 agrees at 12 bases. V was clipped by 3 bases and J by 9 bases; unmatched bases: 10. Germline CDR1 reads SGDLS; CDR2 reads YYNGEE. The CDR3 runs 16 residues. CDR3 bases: TGTGCCAGCAGCGGAGGGGGACAGGGGGCGCGCGGTGAGCAGTTCTTC. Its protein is CASSGGGQGARGEQFF.

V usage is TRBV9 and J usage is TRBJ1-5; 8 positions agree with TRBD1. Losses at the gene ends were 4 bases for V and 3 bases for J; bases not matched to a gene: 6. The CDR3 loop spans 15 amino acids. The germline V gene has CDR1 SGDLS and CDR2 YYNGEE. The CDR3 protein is CASSRGQVNNQPQHF. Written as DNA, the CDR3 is TGTGCCAGCAGCCGGGGACAGGTGAACAATCAGCCCCAGCATTTT.

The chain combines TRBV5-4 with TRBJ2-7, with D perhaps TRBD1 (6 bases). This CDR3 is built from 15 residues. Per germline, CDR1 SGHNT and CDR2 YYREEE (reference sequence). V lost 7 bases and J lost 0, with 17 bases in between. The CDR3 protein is CASPGGHRSSYEQYF. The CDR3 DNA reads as TGTGCCAGCCCTGGGGGACACCGGAGCTCCTACGAGCAGTACTTC.

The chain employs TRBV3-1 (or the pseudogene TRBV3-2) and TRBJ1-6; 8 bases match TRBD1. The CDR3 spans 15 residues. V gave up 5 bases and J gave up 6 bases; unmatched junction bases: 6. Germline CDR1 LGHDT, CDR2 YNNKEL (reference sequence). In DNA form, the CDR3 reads TGTGCCAGCAGCAACCGGGACAGGAGTAATTCACCCCTCCACTTT. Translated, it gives CASSNRDRSNSPLHF.

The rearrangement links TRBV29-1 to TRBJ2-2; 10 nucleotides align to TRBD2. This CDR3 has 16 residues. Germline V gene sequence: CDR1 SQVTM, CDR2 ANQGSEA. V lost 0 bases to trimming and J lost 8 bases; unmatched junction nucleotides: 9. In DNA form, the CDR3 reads TGCAGCGTTGAAGATCAGGCTAGCGGGAGAGTAGGGGAGCTGTTTTTT. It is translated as CSVEDQASGRVGELFF.

The CDR3 DNA sequence: TGTGCCAGCAGTTCCCCAGGGGATCAGCCCCAGCATTTT. It encodes CASSSPGDQPQHF. The chain recombines TRBV6-5 with TRBJ1-5; perhaps TRBD1 as D (6 bases). In germline, CDR1 is MNHEY, CDR2 SVGAGI. This CDR3 has 13 residues. Trimming removed 4 bases at V and 5 bases at J, with 9 bases between.

CDR3 sequence reads: CASSLEVRGNEQFF. The CDR3 nucleotides read TGTGCCAGCAGCTTAGAGGTCAGGGGCAATGAGCAGTTCTTC. V is TRBV7-3 and J is TRBJ2-1; TRBD1 is a possible D gene (6 bases). The CDR3 is 14 amino acids. Trimming cost V 2 bases and J 6 bases, with 11 bases left between them. Germline V lookup: CDR1 SGHTA, CDR2 FQGTGA.

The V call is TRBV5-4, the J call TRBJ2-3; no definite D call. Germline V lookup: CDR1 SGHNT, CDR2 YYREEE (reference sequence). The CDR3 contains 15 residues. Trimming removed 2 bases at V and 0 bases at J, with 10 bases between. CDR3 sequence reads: CASSFLAASTDTQYF. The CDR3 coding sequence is TGTGCCAGCAGCTTTTTAGCCGCGAGCACAGATACGCAGTATTTT.

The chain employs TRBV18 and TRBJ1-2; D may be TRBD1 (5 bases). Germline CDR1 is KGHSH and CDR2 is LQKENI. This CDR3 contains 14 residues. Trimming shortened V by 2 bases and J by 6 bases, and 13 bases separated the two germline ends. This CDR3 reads CASSPVEGRDGYTF. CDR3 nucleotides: TGTGCCAGCTCACCAGTCGAGGGGAGGGATGGCTACACCTTC.

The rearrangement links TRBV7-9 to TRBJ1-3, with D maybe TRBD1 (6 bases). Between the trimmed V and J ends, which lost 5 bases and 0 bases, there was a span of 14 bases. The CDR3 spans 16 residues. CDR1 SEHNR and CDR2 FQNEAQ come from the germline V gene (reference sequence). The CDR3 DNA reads TGTGCCAGCAGCCCCCAGACAGGAGACTCTGGAAACACCATATATTTT. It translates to CASSPQTGDSGNTIYF.

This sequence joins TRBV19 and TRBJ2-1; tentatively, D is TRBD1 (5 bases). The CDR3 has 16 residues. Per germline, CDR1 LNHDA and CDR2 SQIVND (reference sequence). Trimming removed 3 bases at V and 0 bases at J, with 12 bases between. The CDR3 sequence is CASSIALRGSYNEQFF. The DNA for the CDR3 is TGTGCCAGTAGTATCGCCTTAAGGGGCTCCTACAATGAGCAGTTCTTC.

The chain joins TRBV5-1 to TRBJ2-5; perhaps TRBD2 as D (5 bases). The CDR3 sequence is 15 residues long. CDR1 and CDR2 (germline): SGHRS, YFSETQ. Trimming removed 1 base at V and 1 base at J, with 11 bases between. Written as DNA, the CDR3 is TGCGCCAGCAGCTTGAGTAGCGCGGTCCAAGAGACCCAGTACTTC. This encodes CASSLSSAVQETQYF.

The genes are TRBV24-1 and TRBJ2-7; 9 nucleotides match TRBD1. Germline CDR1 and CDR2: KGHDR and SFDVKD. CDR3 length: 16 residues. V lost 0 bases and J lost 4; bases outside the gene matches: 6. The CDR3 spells CATSDLKGTGIYEQYF. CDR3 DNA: TGTGCCACCAGTGATTTGAAGGGGACAGGGATTTACGAGCAGTACTTC.

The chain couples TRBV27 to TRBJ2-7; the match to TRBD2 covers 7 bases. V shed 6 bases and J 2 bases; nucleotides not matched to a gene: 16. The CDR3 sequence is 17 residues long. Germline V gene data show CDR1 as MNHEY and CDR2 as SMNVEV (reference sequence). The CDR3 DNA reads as TGTGCCAGCAGGAGTTTAGAGGGGAGGGGAAGAGCCTACGAGCAGTACTTC. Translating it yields CASRSLEGRGRAYEQYF.

CDR3 coding DNA: TGTGCCAGCAGCTTAGATCGGGGAGTTAATGAGCAGTTCTTC. This encodes CASSLDRGVNEQFF. This sequence joins TRBV11-3 and TRBJ2-1, with a possible D match to TRBD2 (5 bases). This CDR3 spans 14 amino acids. With 0 bases removed from V and 7 bases from J, the gap between germline ends came to 10 bases. Germline V gene lookup returns CDR1 SGHNT and CDR2 YENEEA.

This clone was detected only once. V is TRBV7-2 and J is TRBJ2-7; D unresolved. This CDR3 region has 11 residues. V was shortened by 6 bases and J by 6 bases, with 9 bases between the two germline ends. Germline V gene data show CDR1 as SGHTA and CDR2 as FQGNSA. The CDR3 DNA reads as TGTGCCAGCAGTCCCTTAGCCGAGCAGTACTTC. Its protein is CASSPLAEQYF.

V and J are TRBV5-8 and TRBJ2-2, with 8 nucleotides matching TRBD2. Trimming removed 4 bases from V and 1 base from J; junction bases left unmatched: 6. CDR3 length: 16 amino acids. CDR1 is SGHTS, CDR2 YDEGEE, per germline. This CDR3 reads CASSQRTSLNTGELFF. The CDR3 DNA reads TGTGCCAGCAGCCAAAGGACTAGCCTGAACACCGGGGAGCTGTTTTTT. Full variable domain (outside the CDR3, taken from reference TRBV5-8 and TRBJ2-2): EAGVTQSPTHLIKTRGQQATLRCSPISGHTSVYWYQQALGLGLQFLLWYDEGEERNRGNFPPRFSGRQFPNYSSELNVNALELEDSALYLCASSQRTSLNTGELFFGEGSRLTVL.

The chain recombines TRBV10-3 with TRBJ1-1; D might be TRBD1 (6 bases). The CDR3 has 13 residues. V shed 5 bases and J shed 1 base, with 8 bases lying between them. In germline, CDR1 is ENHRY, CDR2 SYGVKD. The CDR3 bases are TGTGCCATCAGTAAAGGGGGGAACACTGAAGCTTTCTTT. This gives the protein CAISKGGNTEAFF.

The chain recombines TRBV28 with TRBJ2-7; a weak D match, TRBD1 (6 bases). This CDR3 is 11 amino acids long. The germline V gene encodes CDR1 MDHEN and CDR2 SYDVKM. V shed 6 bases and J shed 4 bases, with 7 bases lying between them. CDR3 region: CASSTGYEQYF. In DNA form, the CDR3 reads TGTGCCAGCAGCACAGGGTACGAGCAGTACTTC. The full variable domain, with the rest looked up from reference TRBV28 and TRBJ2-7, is DVKVTQSSRYLVKRTGEKVFLECVQDMDHENMFWYRQDPGLGLRLIYFSYDVKMKEKGDIPEGYSVSREKKERFSLILESASTNQTSMYLCASSTGYEQYFGPGTRLTVT.